The source of this T cell receptor beta chain is a study of blood T cells in healthy people across ages (dated by TCRdb to about 2015). Regarding the research as a whole: In model experiments, template switching captured roughly one uniquely barcoded TCR beta cDNA molecule for every two T cells. Two additional independent replicas of 1 million unique cDNA reads from the same blood draw were analyzed for two donors (one aged 18 to 30 and one aged 80 or older). The donors were split into four age groups: young (average about 16 years), middle-aged (about 40), aged (over 55) and long-lived (under 85). Donors of different ages were randomly distributed across sequencing lanes to avoid experimental bias. To track age-related changes in TCR beta repertoire diversity, the study relied on deep sequencing normalized with unique cDNA molecular identifiers. The research as a whole found: Estimates of total diversity based on one million sequenced T cells were considered lower bounds and underestimates. As age increased, observed TCR beta diversity per million T cells dropped in a roughly linear way, and a significant reduction was already evident by age around 41. The long-lived group showed more naive CD4+ T cells, fewer expanded clones and increased TCR diversity than the aged group, suggesting age selection. A strong correlation was found between observed TCR beta diversity and the percentage of naive T cells measured by flow cytometry. Since profiling was done on bulk unsorted PBMCs, naive and antigen-experienced compartments could not be conclusively compared. Donor CMV infection status was unknown, potentially confounding age-related changes in expanded clonotypes.

Donors were 30 to 45 systemically healthy Caucasian individuals from Russia aged roughly 6 to 100 years. Each donor gave around 9.5 milliliters of peripheral blood, collected into EDTA-treated Vacutainer tubes. Ficoll-Paque density-gradient centrifugation was used to isolate PBMCs, with at least 6.5 million per sample. Trizol reagent was used to extract total RNA from PBMCs, with at least 5 micrograms per sample. For every donor, an aliquot of PBMCs went through flow cytometry to measure the percentages of naive CD45RAhigh/CD27high T cells. This clonotype appeared a few times. No cognate antigen has been identified for it. No much larger clonotype is one base removed from it; base qualities were not supplied. The library was obtained by 5' RACE. The second PCR ran for about 6 to 12 cycles and used a J-beta primer mix along with a sample-barcoded 5' primer. Each TCR beta cDNA molecule received a unique molecular identifier from a template-switch 5' adaptor carrying 12 random nucleotides. Each sample yielded at least 3 million CDR3-containing paired-end reads. All of the RNA was converted into first-strand cDNA using the Mint cDNA synthesis kit, with a TRBC-specific oligonucleotide serving as the primer. All cDNA was treated with uracil-DNA glycosylase and then went through a first 18-cycle PCR with the universal primers M1SS and BC2_uni_R. The paper's processing steps were these. Each sample was normalized by randomly selecting 1 million high-quality reads, each carrying a distinct molecular identifier. Instead of being binned into consensus sequences, reads with shared molecular identifiers were discarded. MiTCR, with a Q25 quality threshold and the strictest error-elimination algorithm, was used for CDR3 identification, clonotype clustering and error correction. A nonparametric unseen species model with Euler transformation was used to estimate lower-bound total TCR beta diversity. TCRdb handled the public reads itself, with Q25 trimming in fastp and clone calling in MiXCR, and kept productive beta chains. Each entry is one CDR3 protein sequence, shown with its most common DNA and genes. The V and J calls were not made by the authors but by TCRdb's processing. The sample table lists approximately 2,000,000 distinct CDR3 sequences, about 39% of them with a count of one. 23% of the sample is held by the ten biggest clonotypes.

V gives up 0 bases and J gives up 3 bases, and the segment between their germline ends measures 15 bases. The CDR3 has 15 amino acids, counting the end cysteine and phenylalanine. The read is trimmed to its CDR3 DNA, 45 bases read in frame from base 1. The germline V gene (reference sequence) sets CDR1 to DFQATT and CDR2 to SNEGSKA. Sequences were obtained from blood. The TCR comes from a human donor in good health. The receptor chain draws on TRBV20-1 and TRBJ2-7, with TRBD1 tentatively as D gene (5 bases match). The CDR3 has the sequence CSARDNQGSRYEQYF. The DNA sequence reads TGCAGTGCTAGAGACAACCAGGGTTCCCGCTACGAGCAGTACTTC.